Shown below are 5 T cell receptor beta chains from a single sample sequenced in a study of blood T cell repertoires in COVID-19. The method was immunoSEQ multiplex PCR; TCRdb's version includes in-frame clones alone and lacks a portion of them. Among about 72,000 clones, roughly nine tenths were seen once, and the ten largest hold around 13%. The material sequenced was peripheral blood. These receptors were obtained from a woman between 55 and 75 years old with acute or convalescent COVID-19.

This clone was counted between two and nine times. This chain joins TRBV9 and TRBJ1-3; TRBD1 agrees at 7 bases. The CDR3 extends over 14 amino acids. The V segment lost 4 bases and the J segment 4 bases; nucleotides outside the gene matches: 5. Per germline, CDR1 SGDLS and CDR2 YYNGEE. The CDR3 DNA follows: TGTGCCAGCAGCCTTAGGGGGCGCGGAAACACCATATATTTT. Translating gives CASSLRGRGNTIYF.

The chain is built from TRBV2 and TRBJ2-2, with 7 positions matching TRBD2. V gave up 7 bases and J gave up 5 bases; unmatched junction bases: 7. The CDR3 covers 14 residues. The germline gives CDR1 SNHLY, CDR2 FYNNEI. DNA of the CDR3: TGTGCCAGCAAGCCAGCGGGGTGGACCGGGGAGCTGTTTTTT. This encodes CASKPAGWTGELFF.

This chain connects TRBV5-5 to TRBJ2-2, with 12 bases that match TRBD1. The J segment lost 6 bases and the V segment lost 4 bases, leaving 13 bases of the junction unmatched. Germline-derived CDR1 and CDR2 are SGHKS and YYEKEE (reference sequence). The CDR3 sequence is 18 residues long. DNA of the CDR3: TGTGCCAGCAGCCCGGCGATAGGGACAGGGGGCGCATCCGGGGAGCTGTTTTTT. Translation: CASSPAIGTGGASGELFF.

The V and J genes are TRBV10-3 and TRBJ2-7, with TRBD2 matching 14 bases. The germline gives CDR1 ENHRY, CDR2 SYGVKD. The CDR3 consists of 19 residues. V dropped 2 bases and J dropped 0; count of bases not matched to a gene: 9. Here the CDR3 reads CAISEAPGTSGGSSYEQYF. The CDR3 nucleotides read TGTGCCATCAGTGAGGCTCCCGGGACTAGCGGGGGTAGCTCCTACGAGCAGTACTTC.

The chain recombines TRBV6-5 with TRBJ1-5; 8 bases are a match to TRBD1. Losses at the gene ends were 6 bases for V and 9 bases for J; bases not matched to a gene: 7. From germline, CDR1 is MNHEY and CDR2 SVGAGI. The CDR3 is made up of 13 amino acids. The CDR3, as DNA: TGTGCCAGCAGGCGGACAGGGACTGGGCCCCAGCATTTT. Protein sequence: CASRRTGTGPQHF.